Sequencing of this T cell receptor (beta chain) was carried out in a study of Ad26.COV2.S vaccination and SARS-CoV-2 variants (dated by TCRdb to the early 2020s). Background on the whole study: Vaccine-arm donors were drawn from COV1001, a multicentre, randomized, double-blind, placebo-controlled phase I-IIa trial of Ad26.COV2.S in healthy adults. Dosing of Ad26.COV2.S was intramuscular, at either 5x10^10 or 1x10^11 viral particles, delivered as one shot or as two shots spaced 56 days apart. Sequencing of the TCRbeta repertoire served to evaluate the specificity and breadth of SARS-CoV-2-reactive T cell receptors following Ad26.COV2.S vaccination. The TCR-sequenced set comprised about 32 samples: around 20 Ad26.COV2.S vaccine recipients, 5 placebo recipients and 8 SARS-CoV-2 convalescent individuals. Trial participants were randomized into five groups of five, in which low-dose or high-dose Ad26.COV2.S was given once or twice, or placebo was given on both occasions. Investigators remained blinded to trial group allocation during experiments and outcome assessment. Study-wide conclusions, independent of this receptor: Compared with placebo recipients, Ad26.COV2.S recipients showed higher spike-specific TCR breadth (P = 0.0014). The study lacked the statistical power to compare responses across vaccine doses or regimens. After vaccination, substantial breadth of spike-specific CD8+ and CD4+ T cell responses was reported. The authors noted that the TCR breadth and depth analyses may have underestimated total T cell responses. Vaccine and placebo recipients had comparable non-spike TCR breadth, which fits with the vaccine containing only spike.

Trimming removed 3 bases from V and 9 bases from J; the gene matches leave 13 bases unexplained. From the germline V gene, CDR1 is SNHLY and CDR2 is FYNNEI. From the cysteine up to the phenylalanine, the CDR3 has a length of 17 residues. The retained sequence is limited to the CDR3, 51 bases, with the frame set at the first base. Of note for this clone: The antigen it binds to is not known. No much larger clonotype is one base removed from it; base qualities were not supplied.

TCRbeta CDR3 regions were sequenced with the immunoSEQ Assay. After extraction, genomic DNA underwent amplification by bias-controlled multiplex PCR, followed by high-throughput sequencing. The original pipeline was this. To quantify the absolute abundance of every unique TCRbeta CDR3 region, sequences were collapsed and filtered. T cell fraction was estimated by normalizing TCRbeta template counts to usable DNA, which was measured by amplifying reference genes present in all nucleated cells. Repertoire TCRs were annotated as SARS-CoV-2-specific when V gene, CDR3 amino acid sequence and J gene were exactly matched to a known reactive TCR set. MIRA supplied the reference SARS-CoV-2 TCR set, which was filtered for enrichment in COVID-19-positive ImmuneCODE repertoires so that public or cross-reactive TCRs were removed. Based on the MIRA antigens, annotated TCRs were further analysed at the level of specific ORF or position within ORF. Depth was the summed frequency of annotated unique rearrangements, while breadth was defined as annotated unique rearrangements over total unique productive rearrangements. TCR breadth was compared between groups using two-sided Wilcoxon rank-sum tests. Drawn from immuneACCESS, this table holds only the in-frame rearrangements with V and J called that TCRdb kept. Clones are partly lost; checked studies trace under half to an unresolved V gene and leave the rest unexplained. V and J calls and clone size are as listed in that table; D and trimming were resolved from the DNA. The sample profile shows around 400,000 clones; 80% to 90% of them were found once. Around 7% of the sample comes from the top ten.

Reading the label with the study, this specimen's treatment or condition is: over 15 received Ad26.COV2.S at low or high dose, single or two shots; roughly five received placebo; per-sample allocation not given. Repertoires of vaccine and placebo recipients were sequenced from samples taken on day 63 after the first injection. In Cohort 1b, more than 20 adults aged 18-55 years were enrolled at a single site in Boston, USA, between 29 July and 7 August 2020. Ad26.COV2.S consisted of a replication-incompetent adenovirus type 26 vector by which a prefusion-stabilized SARS-CoV-2 spike protein from the original Wuhan strain was expressed.

This chain joins TRBV2 to TRBJ2-1, with 11 central nucleotides matching TRBD2. The source of this sequence is a person aged 18-60 years who received the Ad26.COV2.S COVID-19 vaccine or a placebo. The specimen comprised peripheral blood, sampled in a trial of Ad26.COV2.S vaccine versus placebo. The DNA reads TGTGCCAGCAGTGATGGGCGAACTAGCGGGAGCCGCCCTGAGCAGTTCTTC. This encodes CASSDGRTSGSRPEQFF.